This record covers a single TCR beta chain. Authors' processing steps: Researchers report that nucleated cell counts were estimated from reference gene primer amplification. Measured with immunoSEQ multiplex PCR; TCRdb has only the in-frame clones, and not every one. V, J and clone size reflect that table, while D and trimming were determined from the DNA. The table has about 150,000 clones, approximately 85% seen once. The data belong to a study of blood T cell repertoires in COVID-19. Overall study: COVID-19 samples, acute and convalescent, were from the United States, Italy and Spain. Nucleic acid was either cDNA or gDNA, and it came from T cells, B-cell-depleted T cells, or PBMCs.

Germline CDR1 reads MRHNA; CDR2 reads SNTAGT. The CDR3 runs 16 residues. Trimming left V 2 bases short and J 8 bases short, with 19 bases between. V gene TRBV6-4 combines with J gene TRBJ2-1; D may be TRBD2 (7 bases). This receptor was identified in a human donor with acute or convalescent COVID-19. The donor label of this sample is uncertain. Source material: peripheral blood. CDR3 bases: TGTGCCAGCAGTGACAGTGGGACTAAGGGGGGTGATGAGCAGTTCTTC. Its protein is CASSDSGTKGGDEQFF.